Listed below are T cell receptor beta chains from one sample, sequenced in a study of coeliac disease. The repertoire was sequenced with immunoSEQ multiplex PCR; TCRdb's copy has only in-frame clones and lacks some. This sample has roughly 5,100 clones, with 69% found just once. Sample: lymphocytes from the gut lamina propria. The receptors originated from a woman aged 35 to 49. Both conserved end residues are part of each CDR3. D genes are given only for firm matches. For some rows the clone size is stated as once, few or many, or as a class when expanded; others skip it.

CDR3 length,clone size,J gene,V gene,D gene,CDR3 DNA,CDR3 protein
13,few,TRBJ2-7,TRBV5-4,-,TGTGCCAGCAGTAGAAACAGGTTGCGCGAGCAGTACTTC,CASSRNRLREQYF
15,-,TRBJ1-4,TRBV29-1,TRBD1,TGCAGCGTCCGACAGGGAAGGTACCCTAATGAAAAACTGTTTTTT,CSVRQGRYPNEKLFF
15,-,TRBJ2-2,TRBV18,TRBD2,TGTGCCAGCTCAGAACTAGCGGGCCATCTCGGGGAGCTGTTTTTT,CASSELAGHLGELFF
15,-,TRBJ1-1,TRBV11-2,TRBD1,TGTGCCAGCAGCTTAACGCGGACAGGGGGGACTGAAGCTTTCTTT,CASSLTRTGGTEAFF
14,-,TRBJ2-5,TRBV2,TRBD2,TGTGCCAGCAGTTGGGGGGGGAGGGAAGAGACCCAGTACTTC,CASSWGGREETQYF
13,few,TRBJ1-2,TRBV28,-,TGTGCCAGCCGGACTACCGGGTCCTATGGCTACACCTTC,CASRTTGSYGYTF
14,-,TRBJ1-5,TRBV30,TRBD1,TGTGCCTGGAGTGGGACAGGGGTAAATCAGCCCCAGCATTTT,CAWSGTGVNQPQHF
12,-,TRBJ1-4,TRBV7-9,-,TGTGCCAGCACCTTAGGGTTCGGAAAACTGTTTTTT,CASTLGFGKLFF
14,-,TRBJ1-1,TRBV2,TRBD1,TGTGCCAGCAGGAGGGGACAGGCGAACACTGAAGCTTTCTTT,CASRRGQANTEAFF
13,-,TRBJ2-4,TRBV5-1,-,TGCGCCAGCAGTGATGCCAGTAAGTCCATTCAGTACTTC,CASSDASKSIQYF
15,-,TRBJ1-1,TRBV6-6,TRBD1,TGTGCCAGTGAAATGACAGGGGTGAGGAACACTGAAGCTTTCTTT,CASEMTGVRNTEAFF
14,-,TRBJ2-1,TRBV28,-,TGTGCCAGCAGTCGTTCCCAGGGGACAAATGAGCAGTTCTTC,CASSRSQGTNEQFF
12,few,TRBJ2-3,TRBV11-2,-,TGTGCCAGCAGCACAGGGCCAGATACGCAGTATTTT,CASSTGPDTQYF
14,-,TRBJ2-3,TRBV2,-,TGTGCCAGCAGCCCTCTTGGGGGCGGGGATACGCAGTATTTT,CASSPLGGGDTQYF
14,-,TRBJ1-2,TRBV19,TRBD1,TGTGCCAGTAGTATAGACCAGGGGGTCTATGGCTACACCTTC,CASSIDQGVYGYTF
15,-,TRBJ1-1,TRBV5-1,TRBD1,TGCGCCAGCAGCATACAGACAGGGGCGAACACTGAAGCTTTCTTT,CASSIQTGANTEAFF
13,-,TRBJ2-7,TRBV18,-,TGTGCCAGCTCACCAGCCCCAGTTAACGAGCAGTACTTC,CASSPAPVNEQYF
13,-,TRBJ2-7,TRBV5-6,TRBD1,TGTGCCAGCAGCCCGGCGCAGGGGGCCAAGCAGTACTTC,CASSPAQGAKQYF